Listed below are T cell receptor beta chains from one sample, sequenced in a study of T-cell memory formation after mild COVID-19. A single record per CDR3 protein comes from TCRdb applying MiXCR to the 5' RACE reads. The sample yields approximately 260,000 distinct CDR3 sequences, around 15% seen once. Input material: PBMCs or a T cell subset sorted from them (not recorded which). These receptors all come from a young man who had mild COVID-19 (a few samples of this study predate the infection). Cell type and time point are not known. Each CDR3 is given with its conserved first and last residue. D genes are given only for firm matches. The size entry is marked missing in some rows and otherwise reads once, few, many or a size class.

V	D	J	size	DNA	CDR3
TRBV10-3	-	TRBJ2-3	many	TGTGCCATCAGTGATTTTAGGGGAGATACGCAGTATTTT	CAISDFRGDTQYF
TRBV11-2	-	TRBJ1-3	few	TGTGCCAGCAGCTTAGGCGCAGGAAGGAGCTCTGGAAACACCATATATTTT	CASSLGAGRSSGNTIYF
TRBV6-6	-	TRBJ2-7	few	TGTGCCAGCAGTTACTACCGGGGGCGGTACGAGCAGTACTTC	CASSYYRGRYEQYF
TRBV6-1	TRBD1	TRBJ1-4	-	TGTGCCAGCAGGAGACCGGGACAGGGGAGCGAAAAACTGTTTTTT	CASRRPGQGSEKLFF
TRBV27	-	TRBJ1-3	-	TGTGCCAGCAGTTTTATAGGGGCTGGAAACACCATATATTTT	CASSFIGAGNTIYF
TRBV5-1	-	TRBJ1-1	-	TGCGCCAGCAGCTTGGAGGTGACCGGTGGGGCTTTCTTT	CASSLEVTGGAFF
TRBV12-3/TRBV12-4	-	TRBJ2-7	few	TGTGCCAGCGGAGGACTACCATTGGGGATGGAGCAGTACTTC	CASGGLPLGMEQYF
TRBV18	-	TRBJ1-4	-	TGTGCCAGCTCACCACGGACAGAGAATGAAAAACTGTTTTTT	CASSPRTENEKLFF
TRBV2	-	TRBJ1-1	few	TGTGCCAGCAGACGGGCGAACACTGAAGATTTCTTT	CASRRANTEDFF
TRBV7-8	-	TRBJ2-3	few	TGTGCCAGCAGCTTAGCGCCGGAAGGGTATACGCAGTATTTT	CASSLAPEGYTQYF
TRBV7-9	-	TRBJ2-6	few	TGTGCCAGCACCTTCCTCGGGACGGGACGCTCTGGGGCCAACGTCCTGACTTTC	CASTFLGTGRSGANVLTF
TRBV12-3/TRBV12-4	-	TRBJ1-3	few	TGTGCCAGCAGTTGGGGGATTTCTGGAAACACCATATATTTT	CASSWGISGNTIYF
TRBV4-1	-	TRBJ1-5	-	TGCGCCAGCAGCCAAGATCGACAGGTTTATCAGCCCCAGCATTTT	CASSQDRQVYQPQHF
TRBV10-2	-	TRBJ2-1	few	TGCGCCAGCAAGAGGGGGGGCTTTGAGCAGTTCTTC	CASKRGGFEQFF
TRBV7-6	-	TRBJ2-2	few	TGTGCCAGCAGCCGTGGGCGCATTAACACCGGGGAGCTGTTTTTT	CASSRGRINTGELFF
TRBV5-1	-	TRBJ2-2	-	TGCGCCAGCAGCCCTTGGACCTTAGCGGCCGGGGAGCTGTTTTTT	CASSPWTLAAGELFF
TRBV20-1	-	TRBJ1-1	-	TGCAGTGCTTCCAGCGCGGGGGCGGAGAGCACTGAAGCTTTCTTT	CSASSAGAESTEAFF
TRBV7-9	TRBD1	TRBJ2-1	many	TGTGCCAGCAGACGGGACAGGACCTACAATGAGCAGTTCTTC	CASRRDRTYNEQFF
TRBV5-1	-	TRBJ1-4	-	TGCGCCAGCAGCACAACCACAGGTGACGAACTGTTTTTT	CASSTTTGDELFF
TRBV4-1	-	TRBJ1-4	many	TGCGCCAGCAGAAATACAGGGAAGTTTGAAAAACTGTTTTTT	CASRNTGKFEKLFF
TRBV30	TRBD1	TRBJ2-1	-	TGTGCCTGGAGTTCCGGACAGGGCCAGTTCTTC	CAWSSGQGQFF
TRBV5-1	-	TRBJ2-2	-	TGCGCCAGCAGCGCTCCTCGCGGAAACACCGGGGAGCTGTTTTTT	CASSAPRGNTGELFF
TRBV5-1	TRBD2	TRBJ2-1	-	TGCGCCAGCAGCCAGACTAGCGGGGGAAGGAGCTCCTACAATGAGCAGTTCTTC	CASSQTSGGRSSYNEQFF
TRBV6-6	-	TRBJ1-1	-	TGTGCCAGTCAATCCGGGAACACTGAAGCTTTCTTT	CASQSGNTEAFF
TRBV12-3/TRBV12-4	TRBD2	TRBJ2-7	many	TGTGCCAGCAGTCCCTATGGGGAGGGGTACGAGCAGTACTTC	CASSPYGEGYEQYF
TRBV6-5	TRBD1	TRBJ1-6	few	TGTGCCAGCAGTCAAGACAGGGGAAAGAATTCACCCCTCCACTTT	CASSQDRGKNSPLHF
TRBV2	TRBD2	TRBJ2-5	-	TGTGCCAGCAGAGAGAGCCGGACTAGCGGGGGGGTAGGAGAGACCCAGTACTTC	CASRESRTSGGVGETQYF
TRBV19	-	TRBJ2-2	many	TGTGCCAGTAGTATAGACTGGACCGGGGAGCTGTTTTTT	CASSIDWTGELFF
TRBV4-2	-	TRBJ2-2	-	TGTGCCAGCAGCCAAGACCGGGACAGGGAGCTGTTTTTT	CASSQDRDRELFF
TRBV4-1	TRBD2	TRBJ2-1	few	TGCGCCAGCAGATTACTAGCGGGGGGGCGTGATGAGCAGTTCTTC	CASRLLAGGRDEQFF
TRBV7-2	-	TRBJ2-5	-	TGTGCCAGCAGCTTTATGGGGGGATGGGAGACCCAGTACTTC	CASSFMGGWETQYF
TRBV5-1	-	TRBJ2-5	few	TGCGCCAGCAGCTTGGGGTTTGGAGAGACCCAGTACTTC	CASSLGFGETQYF
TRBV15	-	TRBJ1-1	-	TGTGCCACCAGCGGGGGACAGAACACTGAAGCTTTCTTT	CATSGGQNTEAFF
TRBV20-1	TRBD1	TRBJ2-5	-	TGCAGTGCACTTTGGACAGGGAAGTGGGAGACCCAGTACTTC	CSALWTGKWETQYF
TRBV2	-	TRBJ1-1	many	TGTGCCAGCACAGCCGAAGGGGGGAACACTGAAGCTTTCTTT	CASTAEGGNTEAFF
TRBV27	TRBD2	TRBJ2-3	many	TGTGCCAGCAGTGGACGACTAGCGGACCGCACAGATACGCAGTATTTT	CASSGRLADRTDTQYF
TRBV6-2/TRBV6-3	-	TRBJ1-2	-	TGTGCCAGCAGCAACACCCGGGCCAACTATGGCTACACCTTC	CASSNTRANYGYTF
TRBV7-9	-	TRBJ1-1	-	TGTGCCAGCAGCTTAGGCCACCGATCTGAAGCTTTCTTT	CASSLGHRSEAFF
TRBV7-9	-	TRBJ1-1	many	TGTGCCAGCAGCTCCCTCTCGAACACTGAAGCTTTCTTT	CASSSLSNTEAFF
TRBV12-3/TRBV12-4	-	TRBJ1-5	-	TGTGCCAGCAGTTTCGTACAGGGAACCTATCAGCCCCAGCATTTT	CASSFVQGTYQPQHF
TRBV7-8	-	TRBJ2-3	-	TGTGCCAGCAGCTTAATCCGGCGGATCACAGATACGCAGTATTTT	CASSLIRRITDTQYF
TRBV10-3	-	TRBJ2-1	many	TGTGCCATCAGTGAGTCTTGGGATTTGAATGAGCAGTTCTTC	CAISESWDLNEQFF
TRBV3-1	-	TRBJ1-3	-	TGTGCCAGCAGCCATATGGTCGGAAACACCATATATTTT	CASSHMVGNTIYF
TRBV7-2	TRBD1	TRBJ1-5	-	TGTGCCAGCAGCTTGGGGGGGACAGGGTCCGTCGGTCAGCCCCAGCATTTT	CASSLGGTGSVGQPQHF
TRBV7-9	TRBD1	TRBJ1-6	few	TGTGCCAGCAGCTTAGGGGCCCCAGGGGGAAGTAATTCACCCCTCCACTTT	CASSLGAPGGSNSPLHF
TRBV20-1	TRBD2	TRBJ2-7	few	TGCAGTGCCACGCTGGCGGGGGGCTTCCCCTCCTACGAGCAGTACTTC	CSATLAGGFPSYEQYF
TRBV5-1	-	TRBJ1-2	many	TGCGCCAGCAGCACCACAGAGGATGGCTACACCTTC	CASSTTEDGYTF
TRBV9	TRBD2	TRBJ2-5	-	TGTGCCAGCAGCGTAGGGAGTCTAGCGGAGCAAGAGACCCAGTACTTC	CASSVGSLAEQETQYF
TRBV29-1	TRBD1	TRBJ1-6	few	TGCAGCGTTGAATTCTCGGACAGGGGGAATTCACCCCTCCACTTT	CSVEFSDRGNSPLHF
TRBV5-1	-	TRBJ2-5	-	TGCGCCAGCAGCTTTTGGGGGCCGGGGGAGACCCAGTACTTC	CASSFWGPGETQYF
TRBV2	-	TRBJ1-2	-	TGTGCCAGCAGTACCGAGGGGGGGCAAGGCTACACCTTC	CASSTEGGQGYTF
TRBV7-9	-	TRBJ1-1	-	TGTGCCACGAACTGGCGGGCGGATGAAGCTTTCTTT	CATNWRADEAFF
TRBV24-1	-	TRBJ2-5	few	TGTGCCACCAGTGATTTTTTAGGGGAGACCCAGTACTTC	CATSDFLGETQYF
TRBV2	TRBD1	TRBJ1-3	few	TGTGCCAGCTCTAAGGGACAGGGGCAAACCTCTGGAAACACCATATATTTT	CASSKGQGQTSGNTIYF
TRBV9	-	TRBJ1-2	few	TGTGCCAGCAGCCCTTCAGTCTTTCATGGCTACACCTTC	CASSPSVFHGYTF
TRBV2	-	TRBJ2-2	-	TGTGCCAGCATGCCCAGCCCGAACACCGGGGAGCTGTTTTTT	CASMPSPNTGELFF
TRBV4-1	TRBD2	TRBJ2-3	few	TGCGCCAGCAGCCAAAAAGGGATAGCGGGGGGGCGGGATACGCAGTATTTT	CASSQKGIAGGRDTQYF
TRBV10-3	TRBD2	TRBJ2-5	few	TGTGCCATCAGTGTGGGAGGGAGAGAGACCCAGTACTTC	CAISVGGRETQYF
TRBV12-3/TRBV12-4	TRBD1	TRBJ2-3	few	TGTGCCAGCAGTTTATGGGGTGCAGGGGGCGCAGATACGCAGTATTTT	CASSLWGAGGADTQYF
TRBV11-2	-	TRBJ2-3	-	TGTGCCAGCAGCCCCGTGGGGCACGACGCAGATACGCAGTATTTT	CASSPVGHDADTQYF